The T cell receptor beta chain under discussion was sequenced for a study of response to subunit inactivated influenza vaccine. Germline CDR1 and CDR2: LGHNA and YNFKEQ. V shed 1 base and J shed 6 bases, with 7 bases lying between them. CDR3 size: 13 residues. Regarding this clonotype: The antigen is unknown.

TCRdb analysed the RT-PCR reads with MiXCR anew, one entry per CDR3 protein. The table has roughly 650,000 distinct CDR3 sequences, 15% to 18% seen once; the top ten hold around a tenth. Overall study results and limits: The study's authors posited that every seasonal influenza vaccination enlists few new T cells.

V and J are TRBV4-2 and TRBJ2-1; D is undetermined. Sequencing used PBMCs from blood, obtained roughly 13 days after vaccination. This clonotype originated in a man aged 45-65 years who received an inactivated influenza vaccine. CDR3 region: CASSQVTGNEQFF. The DNA for the CDR3 is TGTGCCAGCAGCCAAGTCACGGGCAATGAGCAGTTCTTC.